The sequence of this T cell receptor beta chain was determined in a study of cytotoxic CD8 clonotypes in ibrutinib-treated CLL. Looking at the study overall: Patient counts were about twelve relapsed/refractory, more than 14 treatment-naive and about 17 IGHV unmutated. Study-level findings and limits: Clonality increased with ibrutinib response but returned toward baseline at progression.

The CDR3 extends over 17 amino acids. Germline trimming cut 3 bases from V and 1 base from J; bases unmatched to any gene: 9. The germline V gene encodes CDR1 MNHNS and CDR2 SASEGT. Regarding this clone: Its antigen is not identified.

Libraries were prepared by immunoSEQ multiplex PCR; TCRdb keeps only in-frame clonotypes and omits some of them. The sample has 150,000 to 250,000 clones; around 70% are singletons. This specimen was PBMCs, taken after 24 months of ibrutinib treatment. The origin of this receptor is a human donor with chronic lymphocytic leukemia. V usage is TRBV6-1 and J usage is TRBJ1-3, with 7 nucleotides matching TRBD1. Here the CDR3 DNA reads TGTGCCAGCAGTGATTGGAAGGACAGGTCATCTGGAAACACCATATATTTT. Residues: CASSDWKDRSSGNTIYF.